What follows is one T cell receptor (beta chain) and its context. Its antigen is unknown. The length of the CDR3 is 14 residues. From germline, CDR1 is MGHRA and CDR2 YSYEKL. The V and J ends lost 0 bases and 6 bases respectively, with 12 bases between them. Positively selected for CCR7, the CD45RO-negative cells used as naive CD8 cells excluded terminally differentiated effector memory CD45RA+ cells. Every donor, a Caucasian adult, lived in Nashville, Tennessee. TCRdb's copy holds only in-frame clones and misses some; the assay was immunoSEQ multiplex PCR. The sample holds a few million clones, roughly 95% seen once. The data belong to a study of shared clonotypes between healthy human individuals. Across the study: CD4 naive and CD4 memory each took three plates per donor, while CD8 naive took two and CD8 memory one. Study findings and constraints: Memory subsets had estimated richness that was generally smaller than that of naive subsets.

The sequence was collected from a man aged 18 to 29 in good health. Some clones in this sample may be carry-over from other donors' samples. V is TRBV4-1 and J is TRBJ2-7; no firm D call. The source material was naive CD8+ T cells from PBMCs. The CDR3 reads CASSQDLFLGEQYF. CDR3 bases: TGCGCCAGCAGCCAAGACTTGTTCTTGGGCGAGCAGTACTTC.